These 7 T cell receptor beta chains were sequenced from one sample in a study of T cells in Graves' hyperthyroidism and ophthalmopathy. RNA transcripts yielded amplified TCR beta CDR3 regions. The TCR CDR3 was amplified in a first-round RT-PCR using the HTBI primer set. TCRdb fed the multiplex PCR reads into MiXCR, producing one record per CDR3 protein. The sample shows roughly 740,000 distinct CDR3 sequences, 15% to 20% of them seen only once. What was sequenced was blood. The receptors here all came from a man between 18 and 29 years old with Graves' hyperthyroidism.

This clonotype was detected ten times or more. The V gene is TRBV12-3 or TRBV12-4, the J gene TRBJ1-2; a possible D gene is TRBD1 (6 bases). The CDR3 spans 12 residues. Trimming removed 6 bases from V and 4 bases from J, with 9 bases in between. The CDR3 region is CASRPTGYGYTF. The CDR3 DNA follows: TGTGCCAGCAGGCCGACAGGCTATGGCTACACCTTC.

This clonotype came up a few times. The chain employs TRBV3-1 and TRBJ2-1; 10 bases agree with TRBD2. Unmatched junction bases numbered 10, after V lost 0 bases and J lost 8 bases. From germline, CDR1 is LGHDT and CDR2 YNNKEL (reference sequence). This CDR3 contains 17 residues. For the CDR3, the DNA is TGTGCCAGCAGCCAAGATCCCCCAGCGGGAGGGCTCGATGAGCAGTTCTTC. As protein: CASSQDPPAGGLDEQFF.

The sample holds a few counts of this clonotype. This rearrangement joins TRBV7-8 to TRBJ2-1, with unresolved D. Looked up from germline, CDR1 is SGHVS and CDR2 is FQNEAQ. Trimming left V 2 bases short and J 3 bases short, with 17 bases between. The CDR3 consists of 17 residues. The CDR3 sequence is CASSLRNLRGIYNEQFF. CDR3 nucleotide sequence: TGTGCCAGCAGCTTACGAAACCTTAGAGGAATCTACAATGAGCAGTTCTTC.

The chain links TRBV20-1 to TRBJ1-1; D gene unclear. This CDR3 has 13 amino acids. With 3 bases removed from V and 0 bases from J, the gap between germline ends came to 8 bases. CDR1 is DFQATT, CDR2 SNEGSKA, per germline (reference sequence). The CDR3 region has the DNA TGCAGTGCTAGGGAACTTCTGAACACTGAAGCTTTCTTT. The encoded protein is CSARELLNTEAFF.

This CDR3 is CASIGYTTDTQYF. The CDR3 DNA sequence: TGTGCCAGCATAGGCTATACCACAGATACGCAGTATTTT. The chain is built from TRBV6-2 or TRBV6-3 and TRBJ2-3; unclear D gene. Per the germline V gene, CDR1 is MNHEY and CDR2 is SVGEGT. There are 13 residues in the CDR3. The V end lost 7 bases, the J end lost 2 bases, and 10 bases lay between the germline ends.

This chain connects TRBV3-1 to TRBJ2-1, with 8 bases fitting TRBD2. With 5 bases clipped from V and 8 bases from J, the junction kept 11 bases outside the gene matches. The V gene's germline CDR1 is LGHDT and CDR2 YNNKEL (reference sequence). The CDR3 length is 15 residues. The CDR3: CASSYPGGLVDEQFF. For the CDR3, the DNA is TGTGCCAGCAGCTATCCCGGGGGACTAGTCGATGAGCAGTTCTTC.

This clonotype was seen only a few times. The chain is built from TRBV20-1 and TRBJ2-7, with TRBD2 identical over 8 bases. The length of the CDR3 is 16 residues. The junction had 12 bases not matched to a gene; V was cut back by 0 bases and J by 5 bases. Germline V CDR1 and CDR2: DFQATT, SNEGSKA (reference sequence). CDR3 coding DNA: TGCAGTGCTAGAGATCAGGCCCGGGGGGGTCCGGACGAGCAGTACTTC. Amino acid sequence: CSARDQARGGPDEQYF.